This TCR beta chain was retrieved from a study of cytomegalovirus exposure and HLA in healthy donors. This clone came up a few times. Its specificity is unknown. Germline lookup yields CDR1 SQVTM and CDR2 ANQGSEA. V trimming: 2 bases; J trimming: 2 bases; junction bases outside the gene matches: 12. The CDR3 consists of 16 residues. The PCR contained 60 Vbeta and 13 Jbeta primers. The protocol was immunoSEQ multiplex PCR, while the TCRdb copy is restricted to in-frame clones and leaves out a portion. This sample carries more than 100,000 clones, nearly 65% of them seen once, and the ten largest clones take more than 8%. Overall study findings and caveats: Later analysis associated a missense DCLRE1C variant with TCR beta V- and J-gene trimming.

The sequencing input was PBMCs. This rearrangement joins TRBV29-1 to TRBJ2-7, with 7 bases identical to TRBD1. The sequence was obtained from a man aged 40-49 years in good health and CMV-seropositive. CDR3 residues: CSVESITGTETYEQYF. In nucleotides, the CDR3 is TGCAGCGTTGAATCCATTACCGGGACAGAGACCTACGAGCAGTACTTC.